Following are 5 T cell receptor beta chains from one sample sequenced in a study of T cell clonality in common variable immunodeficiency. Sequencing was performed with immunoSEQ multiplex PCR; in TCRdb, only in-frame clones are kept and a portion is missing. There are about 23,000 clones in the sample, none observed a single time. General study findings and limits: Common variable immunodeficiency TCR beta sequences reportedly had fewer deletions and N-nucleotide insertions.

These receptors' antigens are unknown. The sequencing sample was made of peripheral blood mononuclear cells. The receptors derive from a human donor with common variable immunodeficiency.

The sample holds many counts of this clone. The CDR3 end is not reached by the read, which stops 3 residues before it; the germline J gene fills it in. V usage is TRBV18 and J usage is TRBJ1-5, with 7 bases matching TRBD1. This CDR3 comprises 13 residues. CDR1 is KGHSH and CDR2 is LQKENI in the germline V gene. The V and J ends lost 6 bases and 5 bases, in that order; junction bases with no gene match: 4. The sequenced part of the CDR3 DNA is TGTGCCAGCTCCGATGGACAGGATCAGCCC. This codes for CASSDGQDQP. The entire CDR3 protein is CASSDGQDQPQHF.

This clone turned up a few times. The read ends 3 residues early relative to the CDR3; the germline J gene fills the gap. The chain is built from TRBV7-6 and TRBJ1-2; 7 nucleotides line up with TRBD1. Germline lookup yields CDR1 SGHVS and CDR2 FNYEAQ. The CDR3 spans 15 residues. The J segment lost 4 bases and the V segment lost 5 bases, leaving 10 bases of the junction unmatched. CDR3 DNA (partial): TGTGCCAGCAGCGCAGGGACAGCAAGAAGCTATGGC. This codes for CASSAGTARSYG. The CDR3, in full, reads CASSAGTARSYGYTF.

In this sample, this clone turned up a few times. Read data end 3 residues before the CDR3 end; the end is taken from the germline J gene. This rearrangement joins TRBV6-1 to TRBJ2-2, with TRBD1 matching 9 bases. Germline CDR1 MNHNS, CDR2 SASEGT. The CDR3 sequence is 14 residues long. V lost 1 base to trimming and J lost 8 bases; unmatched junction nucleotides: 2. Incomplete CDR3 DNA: TGTGCCAGCAGTGAAGAAGGGACAGGGGGGGAG. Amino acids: CASSEEGTGGE. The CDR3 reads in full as CASSEEGTGGELFF.

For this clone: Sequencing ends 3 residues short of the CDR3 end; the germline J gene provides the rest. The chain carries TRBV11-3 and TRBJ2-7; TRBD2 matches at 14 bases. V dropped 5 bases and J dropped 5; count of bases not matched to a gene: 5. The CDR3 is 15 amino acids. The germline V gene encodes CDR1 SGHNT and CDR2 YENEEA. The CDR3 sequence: CASSPGTSGSDEQYF. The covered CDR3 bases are TGTGCCAGCAGCCCCGGGACTAGCGGGAGCGACGAG.

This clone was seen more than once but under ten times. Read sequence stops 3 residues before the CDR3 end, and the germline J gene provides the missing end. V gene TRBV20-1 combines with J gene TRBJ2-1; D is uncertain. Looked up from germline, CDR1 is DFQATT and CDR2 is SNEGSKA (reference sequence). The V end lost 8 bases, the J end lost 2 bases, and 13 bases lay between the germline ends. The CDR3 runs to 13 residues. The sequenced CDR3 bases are TGCAGTACCAGCCCGGGTACCTACAATGAG. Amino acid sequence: CSTSPGTYNE. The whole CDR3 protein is CSTSPGTYNEQFF.